What follows is one T cell receptor (beta chain) and its context. Antigen specificity is unknown. The assay was immunoSEQ multiplex PCR, and TCRdb's table has in-frame clones only and misses some. The sample includes roughly 100,000 clones, 85% to 90% seen only once; the top ten take 2.4%. It was focal radiation plus CTLA-4 blockade with ipilimumab that patients with chemo-refractory metastatic non-small-cell lung cancer received. This specimen comes from a study of radiotherapy plus CTLA-4 blockade in lung cancer. At the level of the study: Disease control was present in 31% of patients, and objective responses in roughly 17%.

The germline V gene encodes CDR1 SGHAT and CDR2 FQNNGV. Deletions cut 3 bases from V and 5 bases from J, with 8 bases between. The CDR3 contains 12 residues. Study conclusions and caveats: TCR clones originating in tumors grew in number in blood after radiotherapy plus ipilimumab. Interferon-beta and early blood T cell clone dynamics reportedly predicted response best.

The TCR sequence derives from a human donor with non-small cell lung cancer that progressed on radiotherapy plus ipilimumab. Some clones in this sample may be carry-over from other donors' samples. The sequencing used peripheral blood, collected from a patient treated with radiotherapy plus ipilimumab. This chain connects TRBV11-2 to TRBJ2-7; D unresolved. DNA of the CDR3: TGTGCCAGCAGCTTGGGAATCCACGAGCAGTACTTC. Its protein product is CASSLGIHEQYF.